This entry is about one T cell receptor (beta chain). The CDR3 length is 14 residues. Losses at the gene ends were 4 bases for V and 2 bases for J; bases not matched to a gene: 2. CDR1 is SEHNR, CDR2 FQNEAQ, per germline (reference sequence). This sample is part of a study of blood T cell repertoires in COVID-19. Libraries were prepared by immunoSEQ multiplex PCR; TCRdb keeps only in-frame clonotypes and omits some of them. The sample includes about 220,000 clones, 70% to 90% of them seen just once. The sequence came from a woman aged 45 to 65 with acute COVID-19. The chain links TRBV7-9 to TRBJ1-3; 7 bases match TRBD1. Sequencing input: PBMCs or T cells enriched from blood (not recorded which). For the CDR3, the DNA is TGTGCCAGCAGCTCTCAGGGGGCTGGAAACACCATATATTTT. Its translation: CASSSQGAGNTIYF.